The 23 T cell receptor beta chains presented below share a single source sample, sequenced in a study of breast tumors, draining lymph nodes, adjacent tissues. MiXCR, run by TCRdb on the multiplex PCR reads, gives a single entry per CDR3 protein. Of some 15,000 distinct CDR3 sequences detected, roughly 52% appear once; the ten largest clones hold over 15%. The sample taken for sequencing was tumor-adjacent breast tissue. The receptor source for this set is a female donor with breast cancer. Some clones in this sample may be carry-over from other donors' samples.

This clonotype was seen more than once but under ten times. The V gene is TRBV11-3, the J gene TRBJ1-1; TRBD1 is a possible D gene (6 bases). The germline V gene encodes CDR1 SGHNT and CDR2 YENEEA. The CDR3 is made up of 15 amino acids. With 6 bases removed from V and 1 base from J, the gap between germline ends came to 15 bases. The CDR3 protein is CASSKGGGENTEAFF. The DNA for the CDR3 is TGTGCCAGCAGTAAAGGAGGGGGTGAGAACACTGAAGCTTTCTTT.

V gene TRBV7-6 combines with J gene TRBJ2-7; 9 nucleotides line up with TRBD1. Germline V gives CDR1 SGHVS, CDR2 FNYEAQ. CDR3 size: 15 residues. The trim removed 6 bases at V and 6 bases at J, leaving 12 bases unmatched. The CDR3 region has the DNA TGTGCCAGCAGACCCGGGACAGGGATCTTCTCCGAGCAGTACTTC. Its translation: CASRPGTGIFSEQYF.

The table lists this clonotype with many counts. The chain is built from TRBV20-1 and TRBJ2-3; D is undetermined. The V gene's germline CDR1 is DFQATT and CDR2 SNEGSKA (reference sequence). The CDR3 sequence is 16 residues long. With 0 bases removed from V and 0 bases from J, the gap between germline ends came to 13 bases. The CDR3 protein is CSARDPGKSSTDTQYF. The DNA of the CDR3 is TGCAGTGCTAGAGATCCCGGAAAGTCTAGCACAGATACGCAGTATTTT.

This sequence joins TRBV19 and TRBJ2-1, with TRBD1 matching 9 bases. The germline gives CDR1 LNHDA, CDR2 SQIVND (reference sequence). There are 15 residues in the CDR3. Germline trimming cut 6 bases from V and 0 bases from J; bases unmatched to any gene: 3. CDR3 DNA: TGTGCCAGTAGGGGACAGGGTCTCTCCTACAATGAGCAGTTCTTC. This sequence encodes CASRGQGLSYNEQFF.

A few counts support this clonotype. The chain links TRBV2 to TRBJ2-1; TRBD1 might be the D (6 bases). V was cut by 5 bases and J by 12 bases, with 17 bases left in between. The CDR3 contains 13 residues. Per the germline V gene, CDR1 is SNHLY and CDR2 is FYNNEI. The CDR3 nucleotides read TGTGCCAGCAGTTTGGACAGTAACAATAGGCAGTTCTTC. It translates to CASSLDSNNRQFF.

This clonotype is classed as medium-sized. The chain uses TRBV10-2 and TRBJ2-5; D may be TRBD2 (5 bases). V dropped 3 bases and J dropped 5 bases, with 10 bases sitting between them. This CDR3 region has 13 residues. The V gene's germline CDR1 is WSHSY and CDR2 SAAADI. The CDR3 DNA is TGCGCCAGCAGTGAACTAGTGAGGGAGACCCAGTACTTC. It codes for CASSELVRETQYF.

This clonotype was recorded at least ten times. This rearrangement joins TRBV5-6 to TRBJ1-5; weak D call: TRBD1 (5 bases). There are 15 residues in the CDR3. The germline gives CDR1 SGHDT, CDR2 YYEEEE. The germline V and J ends were trimmed by 2 bases and 2 bases, with 11 bases remaining between them. CDR3: CASSLWGSGNQPQHF. The CDR3 DNA is TGTGCCAGCAGCTTATGGGGCAGCGGCAATCAGCCCCAGCATTTT.

The chain recombines TRBV5-4 with TRBJ2-5; tentatively, D is TRBD1 (6 bases). The CDR3 has 14 residues. Germline V gene data show CDR1 as SGHNT and CDR2 as YYREEE (reference sequence). The ends were cut back, 0 bases at V and 5 bases at J, with 11 bases in the middle. In DNA form, the CDR3 reads TGTGCCAGCAGCTTGGGACAGGCCATGGAGACCCAGTACTTC. This translates into CASSLGQAMETQYF.

This clonotype was counted many times. The rearrangement uses TRBV12-3 or TRBV12-4 and TRBJ1-5; the D gene is possibly TRBD1 (6 bases). V was shortened by 5 bases and J by 2 bases, with 10 bases between the two germline ends. The CDR3 totals 14 residues. The CDR3 protein is CASSTTGRNQPQHF. The DNA for the CDR3 is TGTGCCAGCAGTACGACAGGTCGCAATCAGCCCCAGCATTTT.

In this sample, this clonotype is medium-sized. J is TRBJ2-7 and V is TRBV7-2, with D unclear. CDR1 and CDR2 (germline): SGHTA, FQGNSA. There are 13 residues in the CDR3. V shed 5 bases and J shed 4 bases, with 12 bases lying between them. DNA of the CDR3: TGTGCCAGCAGCACCCAGTCGATTTACGAGCAGTACTTC. Translated, it gives CASSTQSIYEQYF.

This rearrangement joins TRBV7-3 to TRBJ2-3, with 8 bases identical to TRBD2. Germline V gene data show CDR1 as SGHTA and CDR2 as FQGTGA. J gave up 2 bases and V 5 bases, and 6 bases lay outside the gene matches. The CDR3 is 15 residues long. In DNA, the CDR3 is TGTGCCAGCAGCGCGGGACTAGGCCACACAGATACGCAGTATTTT. Amino acids: CASSAGLGHTDTQYF. Supplemented by reference TRBV7-3 and TRBJ2-3, the full variable domain reads GAGVSQTPSNKVTEKGKYVELRCDPISGHTALYWYRQSLGQGPEFLIYFQGTGAADDSGLPNDRFFAVRPEGSVSTLKIQRTERGDSAVYLCASSAGLGHTDTQYFGPGTRLTVL.

The chain employs TRBV19 and TRBJ1-5, with D hard to call. Trimming left V 3 bases short and J 3 bases short, with 9 bases between. The CDR3 consists of 14 residues. CDR1 is LNHDA and CDR2 is SQIVND in the germline V gene (reference sequence). CDR3 loop: CASSMGRFNQPQHF. In nucleotides, the CDR3 is TGTGCCAGTAGTATGGGTAGATTCAATCAGCCCCAGCATTTT.

This clonotype counts as medium-sized. The CDR3 spells CSARRNSGTGRSQFF. CDR3 nucleotide sequence: TGCAGTGCTAGACGCAACTCCGGGACCGGCCGCTCGCAGTTCTTC. The rearrangement joins TRBV20-1 to TRBJ2-1; D may match TRBD1 or TRBD2 (5 bases each). Germline-derived CDR1 and CDR2 are DFQATT and SNEGSKA (reference sequence). Deletions cut 2 bases from V and 12 bases from J, with 23 bases between. CDR3 length: 15 residues.

CDR3 in amino acids: CASSQDASSTGELFF. CDR3 bases: TGCGCCAGCAGCCAAGATGCTAGTTCGACCGGGGAGCTGTTTTTT. The chain recombines TRBV4-3 with TRBJ2-2; no definite D call. The CDR3 length is 15 residues. The germline gives CDR1 LGHNA, CDR2 YSLEER. V was trimmed by 0 bases and J by 5 bases, leaving 10 bases between them.

The V call is TRBV27, the J call TRBJ2-1; 7 nucleotides align to TRBD1. Germline lookup yields CDR1 MNHEY and CDR2 SMNVEV (reference sequence). The CDR3 length is 14 residues. V shed 10 bases and J 4 bases; nucleotides not matched to a gene: 10. Here the CDR3 DNA reads TGTGCCACAAGTCATGGGACAGAGTACAATGAGCAGTTCTTC. It is translated as CATSHGTEYNEQFF.

This clonotype showed up just a few times. The chain uses TRBV2 and TRBJ1-1; no clear D gene. Germline lookup yields CDR1 SNHLY and CDR2 FYNNEI. This CDR3 region has 11 residues. V dropped 8 bases and J dropped 4 bases, with 8 bases sitting between them. The CDR3 reads CASREGTEAFF. In DNA form, the CDR3 reads TGTGCCAGCCGCGAGGGCACTGAAGCTTTCTTT.

This clonotype was detected many times. The V call is TRBV7-8, the J call TRBJ1-1; D gene uncertain. The CDR3 contains 13 residues. The V end was cut by 0 bases, the J end by 3 bases, with 5 bases between. The germline CDR1 and CDR2 sequences are SGHVS and FQNEAQ. CDR3 loop: CASSLALDTEAFF. CDR3 bases: TGTGCCAGCAGCTTAGCTCTTGACACTGAAGCTTTCTTT.

The chain uses TRBV6-5 and TRBJ2-5; possibly TRBD1 for D (6 bases). V was clipped by 8 bases and J by 3 bases, with 16 bases between them. This CDR3 region has 14 residues. Germline V lookup: CDR1 MNHEY, CDR2 SVGAGI. In DNA, the CDR3 is TGTGCCAGCTGGAGACAGGCCCAAGAAGAGACCCAGTACTTC. Translated: CASWRQAQEETQYF.

The V gene is TRBV19, the J gene TRBJ1-4; the D gene is possibly TRBD1 (5 bases). Trimming stripped 7 bases from V and 5 bases from J, with 14 bases between. The V gene's germline CDR1 is LNHDA and CDR2 SQIVND (reference sequence). The CDR3 length is 14 residues. The CDR3 region is CASTVGRGNEKLFF. CDR3 nucleotide sequence: TGTGCCAGTACCGTGGGGAGGGGCAATGAAAAACTGTTTTTT.

The rearrangement uses TRBV6-5 and TRBJ1-5; 9 nucleotides agree with TRBD1. CDR3 length: 14 amino acids. Germline CDR1 reads MNHEY; CDR2 reads SVGAGI. Trimming took 6 bases from V and 6 from J; bases not matched to a gene: 6. CDR3 in amino acids: CASRPGTGTQPQHF. The CDR3 DNA is TGTGCCAGCAGACCCGGGACAGGGACTCAGCCCCAGCATTTT.

This clonotype was seen many times. This chain joins TRBV5-1 and TRBJ2-5; 9 nucleotides agree with TRBD2. V trimming: 4 bases; J trimming: 3 bases; junction bases outside the gene matches: 16. The CDR3 extends over 18 amino acids. The germline V gene has CDR1 SGHRS and CDR2 YFSETQ. CDR3 sequence reads: CASSLGTSNSKWEETQYF. In nucleotides, the CDR3 is TGCGCCAGCAGCCTCGGGACTAGCAATTCAAAGTGGGAAGAGACCCAGTACTTC.

This clonotype was seen many times. This could be a read error, since a much larger clone is one nucleotide away. As DNA, the CDR3 is TGTGCCAGCAGGCGGGGAAAAAACTACAATGAGCAGTTCTTC. The encoded protein is CASRRGKNYNEQFF. The chain has TRBV6-1 and TRBJ2-1; D may be TRBD2 (6 bases). The CDR3 has 14 residues. Per the germline V gene, CDR1 is MNHNS and CDR2 is SASEGT. V was clipped by 6 bases and J by 3 bases, with 12 bases between them.

This clonotype is categorized as medium-sized. The J gene is TRBJ2-5, the V gene TRBV3-1; D assignment may be TRBD1 or TRBD2 (5 bases each). CDR1 and CDR2 from the germline V gene are LGHDT and YNNKEL (reference sequence). V was pared by 0 bases and J by 0 bases, with 17 bases between. The CDR3 sequence is 18 residues long. The CDR3 region is CASSQDLRGLINQETQYF. CDR3 coding DNA: TGTGCCAGCAGCCAAGACTTGAGGGGTTTGATTAACCAAGAGACCCAGTACTTC.